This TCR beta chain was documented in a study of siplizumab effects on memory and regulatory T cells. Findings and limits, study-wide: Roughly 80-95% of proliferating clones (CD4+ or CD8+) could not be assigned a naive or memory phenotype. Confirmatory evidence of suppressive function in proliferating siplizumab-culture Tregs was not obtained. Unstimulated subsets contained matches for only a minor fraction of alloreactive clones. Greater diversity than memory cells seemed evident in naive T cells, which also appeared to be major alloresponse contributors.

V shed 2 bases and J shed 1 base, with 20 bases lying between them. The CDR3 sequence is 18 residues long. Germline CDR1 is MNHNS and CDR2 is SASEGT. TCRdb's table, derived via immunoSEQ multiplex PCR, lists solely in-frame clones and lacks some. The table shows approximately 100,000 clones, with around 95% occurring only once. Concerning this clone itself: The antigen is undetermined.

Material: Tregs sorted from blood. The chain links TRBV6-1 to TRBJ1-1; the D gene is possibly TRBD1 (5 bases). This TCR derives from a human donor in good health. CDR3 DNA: TGTGCCAGCAGTGAAAGCTTTGGGGGGTTGTGGCAGAACACTGAAGCTTTCTTT. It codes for CASSESFGGLWQNTEAFF.